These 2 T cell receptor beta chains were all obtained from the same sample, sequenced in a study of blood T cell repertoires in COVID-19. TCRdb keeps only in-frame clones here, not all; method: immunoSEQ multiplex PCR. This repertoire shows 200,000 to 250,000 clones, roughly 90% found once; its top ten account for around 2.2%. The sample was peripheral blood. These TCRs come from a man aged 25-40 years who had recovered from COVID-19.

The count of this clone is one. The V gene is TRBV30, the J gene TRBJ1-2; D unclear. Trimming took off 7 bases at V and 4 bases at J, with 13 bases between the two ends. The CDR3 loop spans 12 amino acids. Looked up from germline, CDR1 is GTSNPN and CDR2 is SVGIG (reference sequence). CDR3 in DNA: TGTGCCTCCCCAGAACCCGTCTATGGCTACACCTTC. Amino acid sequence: CASPEPVYGYTF.

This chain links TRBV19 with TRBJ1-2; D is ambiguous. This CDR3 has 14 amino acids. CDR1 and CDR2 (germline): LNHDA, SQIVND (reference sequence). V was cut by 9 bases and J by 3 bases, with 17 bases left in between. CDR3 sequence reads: CASHPLQIYYGYTF. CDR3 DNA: TGTGCCAGCCATCCCCTACAGATTTACTATGGCTACACCTTC.